The rows below give T cell receptor beta chains drawn from one sample of a study of Ad26.COV2.S vaccination and SARS-CoV-2 variants. Method: immunoSEQ multiplex PCR; TCRdb's copy keeps in-frame clones and lacks some. The data hold around 300,000 clones, with around 90% observed a single time. The sample in question was peripheral blood, obtained in a trial of Ad26.COV2.S vaccine versus placebo. These receptors were taken from a person between 18 and 65 years old who received the Ad26.COV2.S COVID-19 vaccine or a placebo. Both conserved end residues are part of each CDR3. The D gene is left open where the match is weak. Clone sizes are given selectively: once, few, many, or a class where the clone is expanded.

cdr3_length: 13
clone_size: .
j_call: TRBJ1-1
v_call: TRBV29-1
d_call: TRBD1
cdr3_nt: TGCAGCCATCTCGGGACAGCCAACACTGAAGCTTTCTTT
cdr3_aa: CSHLGTANTEAFF

cdr3_length: 15
clone_size: .
j_call: TRBJ2-1
v_call: TRBV19
d_call: TRBD2
cdr3_nt: TGTGCCAGTACCGCACTAGCGGGAGGGCTCAGTGAGCAGTTCTTC
cdr3_aa: CASTALAGGLSEQFF

cdr3_length: 17
clone_size: .
j_call: TRBJ2-1
v_call: TRBV7-6
d_call: TRBD2
cdr3_nt: TGTGCCAGCAGCTCGCCCAAGGGACTAGCGGACTACAATGAGCAGTTCTTC
cdr3_aa: CASSSPKGLADYNEQFF

cdr3_length: 17
clone_size: .
j_call: TRBJ2-5
v_call: TRBV3-1/TRBV3-2
d_call: .
cdr3_nt: TGTGCCAGCAGCCAAGCAAGATTAAAAGGGTTGCAAGAGACCCAGTACTTC
cdr3_aa: CASSQARLKGLQETQYF

cdr3_length: 14
clone_size: .
j_call: TRBJ2-2
v_call: TRBV19
d_call: .
cdr3_nt: TGTGCCAGTAAACCCGGACCATCGGCCGGGGAGCTGTTTTTT
cdr3_aa: CASKPGPSAGELFF

cdr3_length: 15
clone_size: once
j_call: TRBJ1-1
v_call: TRBV2
d_call: .
cdr3_nt: TGTGCCAGCAGTCCCCTGGACTGGGGTTACACTGAAGCTTTCTTT
cdr3_aa: CASSPLDWGYTEAFF

cdr3_length: 16
clone_size: .
j_call: TRBJ2-3
v_call: TRBV4-1
d_call: TRBD2
cdr3_nt: TGCGCCAGCAGCCACCGACTAGCGGGGGGCACAGATACGCAGTATTTT
cdr3_aa: CASSHRLAGGTDTQYF

cdr3_length: 14
clone_size: .
j_call: TRBJ1-2
v_call: TRBV4-3
d_call: .
cdr3_nt: TGCGCCAGCAGCCAAGATGGCAGTCTCTATGGCTACACCTTC
cdr3_aa: CASSQDGSLYGYTF

cdr3_length: 13
clone_size: .
j_call: TRBJ1-2
v_call: TRBV11-2
d_call: .
cdr3_nt: TGTGCCAGCAGCTTAGACAGCTCCTATGGCTACACCTTC
cdr3_aa: CASSLDSSYGYTF

cdr3_length: 18
clone_size: .
j_call: TRBJ1-1
v_call: TRBV6-1
d_call: .
cdr3_nt: TGTGCCAGCAGTGAAGGGATGAAGGGAGTGGGGGTGAACACTGAAGCTTTCTTT
cdr3_aa: CASSEGMKGVGVNTEAFF

cdr3_length: 16
clone_size: .
j_call: TRBJ1-5
v_call: TRBV6-6
d_call: TRBD1
cdr3_nt: TGTGCCAGTCTACAGGGGACCAGTTATAGCAATCAGCCCCAGCATTTT
cdr3_aa: CASLQGTSYSNQPQHF

cdr3_length: 12
clone_size: .
j_call: TRBJ1-1
v_call: TRBV5-4
d_call: .
cdr3_nt: TGTGCCAGCAGCTTCCGGGGGGTAGAAGCTTTCTTT
cdr3_aa: CASSFRGVEAFF

cdr3_length: 14
clone_size: .
j_call: TRBJ1-2
v_call: TRBV4-3
d_call: .
cdr3_nt: TGCGCCAGCAGCCAAGGACAGTTTAACTATGGCTACACCTTC
cdr3_aa: CASSQGQFNYGYTF

cdr3_length: 15
clone_size: few
j_call: TRBJ1-3
v_call: TRBV11-3
d_call: .
cdr3_nt: TGTGCCAGCAGCAGCGATCAAAGCTCTGGAAACACCATATATTTT
cdr3_aa: CASSSDQSSGNTIYF

cdr3_length: 14
clone_size: .
j_call: TRBJ2-3
v_call: TRBV29-1
d_call: TRBD2
cdr3_nt: TGCAGCGCATGGGTAGCGGGGGGGAGAGATACGCAGTATTTT
cdr3_aa: CSAWVAGGRDTQYF

cdr3_length: 15
clone_size: .
j_call: TRBJ1-5
v_call: TRBV10-3
d_call: .
cdr3_nt: TGTGCCATCAGTGAGAAAAGTTCGTCGGGTCAGCCCCAGCATTTT
cdr3_aa: CAISEKSSSGQPQHF

cdr3_length: 17
clone_size: .
j_call: TRBJ1-5
v_call: TRBV30
d_call: TRBD1
cdr3_nt: TGTGCCTGGAGTGTACGGGGGGCAACAGGGGGACAACAGCCCCAGCATTTT
cdr3_aa: CAWSVRGATGGQQPQHF

cdr3_length: 13
clone_size: .
j_call: TRBJ1-1
v_call: TRBV27
d_call: .
cdr3_nt: TGTGCCAGCACCGGGGGGCCTAACACTGAAGCTTTCTTT
cdr3_aa: CASTGGPNTEAFF

cdr3_length: 14
clone_size: .
j_call: TRBJ1-1
v_call: TRBV19
d_call: .
cdr3_nt: TGTGCCAGTAGCGCCCCGGACAGACCCACTGAAGCTTTCTTT
cdr3_aa: CASSAPDRPTEAFF

cdr3_length: 15
clone_size: once
j_call: TRBJ2-3
v_call: TRBV2
d_call: TRBD2
cdr3_nt: TGTGCCAGCATCCCACTAGCGGGATATCAAGATACGCAGTATTTT
cdr3_aa: CASIPLAGYQDTQYF

cdr3_length: 18
clone_size: .
j_call: TRBJ2-6
v_call: TRBV9
d_call: TRBD2
cdr3_nt: TGTGCCAGCAGCGACCGGACTAGCGGGGATCCGGAGGCCAACGTCCTGACTTTC
cdr3_aa: CASSDRTSGDPEANVLTF

cdr3_length: 20
clone_size: .
j_call: TRBJ2-3
v_call: TRBV28
d_call: TRBD2
cdr3_nt: TGTGCCAGCAGTCCCCAGGGAGCGGGAGGGCCACCCCCCTTCTCAGATACGCAGTATTTT
cdr3_aa: CASSPQGAGGPPPFSDTQYF

cdr3_length: 11
clone_size: .
j_call: TRBJ2-3
v_call: TRBV28
d_call: .
cdr3_nt: TGTGCCAGCAGTTACCCAGATACGCAGTATTTT
cdr3_aa: CASSYPDTQYF

cdr3_length: 15
clone_size: .
j_call: TRBJ2-1
v_call: TRBV29-1
d_call: .
cdr3_nt: TGCAGCGTAAGCCGGTCCCACACGGGGAATGATGAGCAGTTCTTC
cdr3_aa: CSVSRSHTGNDEQFF

cdr3_length: 16
clone_size: .
j_call: TRBJ1-5
v_call: TRBV2
d_call: TRBD1
cdr3_nt: TGTGCCAGCCAACCCCCCCCGGACAGGGGTGATCAGCCCCAGCATTTT
cdr3_aa: CASQPPPDRGDQPQHF

cdr3_length: 15
clone_size: .
j_call: TRBJ2-6
v_call: TRBV5-1
d_call: .
cdr3_nt: TGCGCCAGCAGCTTGGGATCGTCTGGGGCCAACGTCCTGACTTTC
cdr3_aa: CASSLGSSGANVLTF

cdr3_length: 19
clone_size: .
j_call: TRBJ2-5
v_call: TRBV5-4
d_call: .
cdr3_nt: TGTGCCAGCAGCTTGGTTGGTGCAGTCCCGGGAACAGGGCGAGAGACCCAGTACTTC
cdr3_aa: CASSLVGAVPGTGRETQYF

cdr3_length: 16
clone_size: .
j_call: TRBJ1-2
v_call: TRBV4-3
d_call: .
cdr3_nt: TGCGCCAGCAGCCAAGATACAACGAGCTCTATATATGGCTACACCTTC
cdr3_aa: CASSQDTTSSIYGYTF

cdr3_length: 18
clone_size: .
j_call: TRBJ2-7
v_call: TRBV7-2
d_call: TRBD2
cdr3_nt: TGTGCCAGCAGCTTAGGGACTAGCGGGGGCCTTGTTACCTACGAGCAGTACTTC
cdr3_aa: CASSLGTSGGLVTYEQYF

cdr3_length: 17
clone_size: few
j_call: TRBJ2-2
v_call: TRBV18
d_call: TRBD2
cdr3_nt: TGTGCCAGCTCACCACCGGTTGCGGGAGCGAACACCGGGGAGCTGTTTTTT
cdr3_aa: CASSPPVAGANTGELFF

cdr3_length: 12
clone_size: .
j_call: TRBJ1-1
v_call: TRBV29-1
d_call: .
cdr3_nt: TGCAGCGTTTCGGACCTGAACACTGAAGCTTTCTTT
cdr3_aa: CSVSDLNTEAFF

cdr3_length: 13
clone_size: .
j_call: TRBJ2-7
v_call: TRBV15
d_call: .
cdr3_nt: TGTGCCACCAGCAGAGATCAGGCCTACGAGCAGTACTTC
cdr3_aa: CATSRDQAYEQYF

cdr3_length: 19
clone_size: .
j_call: TRBJ1-4
v_call: TRBV12-5
d_call: TRBD1
cdr3_nt: TGTGCTAGTGGTTCACAAATTCTACCGGGACAGGGGGATAATGAAAAACTGTTTTTT
cdr3_aa: CASGSQILPGQGDNEKLFF

cdr3_length: 15
clone_size: .
j_call: TRBJ1-2
v_call: TRBV6-5
d_call: .
cdr3_nt: TGTGCCAGCAGCCCAGCCCCTACACACCGCTATGGCTACACCTTC
cdr3_aa: CASSPAPTHRYGYTF

cdr3_length: 14
clone_size: .
j_call: TRBJ2-2
v_call: TRBV5-1
d_call: .
cdr3_nt: TGCGCCAGCAGCTTAGGCTTCGACACCGGGGAGCTGTTTTTT
cdr3_aa: CASSLGFDTGELFF

cdr3_length: 13
clone_size: .
j_call: TRBJ2-7
v_call: TRBV5-4
d_call: .
cdr3_nt: TGTGCCAGCAGCCTCGGGCCTGGAAACGAGCAGTACTTC
cdr3_aa: CASSLGPGNEQYF

cdr3_length: 17
clone_size: .
j_call: TRBJ2-1
v_call: TRBV5-4
d_call: TRBD2
cdr3_nt: TGTGCCAGCAGCTGGGGACTAGCGGGAGCGGACTACAATGAGCAGTTCTTC
cdr3_aa: CASSWGLAGADYNEQFF

cdr3_length: 15
clone_size: .
j_call: TRBJ1-5
v_call: TRBV27
d_call: TRBD1
cdr3_nt: TGTGCCAGCAGTTTCGGGACAGGGGGCGGTCAGCCCCAGCATTTT
cdr3_aa: CASSFGTGGGQPQHF

cdr3_length: 15
clone_size: .
j_call: TRBJ2-3
v_call: TRBV7-9
d_call: TRBD1
cdr3_nt: TGTGCCAGCAGCTCTCGGACAGGTCAAACAGATACGCAGTATTTT
cdr3_aa: CASSSRTGQTDTQYF

cdr3_length: 15
clone_size: .
j_call: TRBJ1-2
v_call: TRBV19
d_call: .
cdr3_nt: TGTGCCAGTAGTATAATCGGCGTTACTAACTATGGCTACACCTTC
cdr3_aa: CASSIIGVTNYGYTF